The 24 T cell receptor beta chains listed next were all sequenced from one sample in a study of OX40 agonist ivuxolimab in advanced cancers. Clones were read by immunoSEQ multiplex PCR, and TCRdb kept only the in-frame ones, dropping some. The sample holds about 45,000 clones; approximately 91% are singletons and the top ten take 15% to 20%. Sequences were derived from CD4+ or CD8+ T cells sorted from blood, sampled in a trial of the OX40 agonist ivuxolimab. These receptors were obtained from an adult with an advanced solid tumor such as melanoma, head and neck, liver or kidney cancer.

This clone was seen a single time. The chain uses TRBV29-1 and TRBJ1-1; D remains unclear. Germline V lookup: CDR1 SQVTM, CDR2 ANQGSEA. This CDR3 contains 11 residues. V was trimmed by 4 bases and J by 6 bases, leaving 9 bases between them. As DNA, the CDR3 is TGCAGCGTTGGGACGGGCGCTGAAGCTTTCTTT. This encodes CSVGTGAEAFF.

This clone came up a few times. This rearrangement joins TRBV5-1 to TRBJ1-1; D might be TRBD1 (5 bases). V lost 5 bases and J lost 3, with 11 bases in between. The length of the CDR3 is 13 residues. Germline V gene lookup returns CDR1 SGHRS and CDR2 YFSETQ. The chain's CDR3 is CASREPGDTEAFF. For the CDR3, the DNA is TGCGCCAGCAGAGAACCGGGGGACACTGAAGCTTTCTTT.

J is TRBJ2-5 and V is TRBV15, with a weak D call TRBD1 (6 bases). V lost 3 bases and J lost 7, with 24 bases in between. The CDR3 is 17 amino acids. CDR1 LNHNV and CDR2 YYDKDF come from the germline V gene (reference sequence). The CDR3 DNA sequence: TGTGCCACCAGCAGGCAGGAGGCAATTCAGGGGTGGGGGACCCAGTACTTC. This encodes CATSRQEAIQGWGTQYF.

The rearrangement uses TRBV21-1 and TRBJ2-1; TRBD2, the table's D call, was not compared with the DNA. TRBV21-1 is designated a pseudogene. CDR3 length equals 18 residues. The CDR3 reads CASSKEVIAGGPGNEQFF. The CDR3 region has the DNA TGTGCCAGCAGCAAAGAGGTAATAGCGGGAGGGCCGGGAAATGAGCAGTTCTTC.

The J gene is TRBJ1-1, the V gene TRBV7-9; 7 positions match TRBD1. This CDR3 has 15 amino acids. The ends lost 5 bases at V and 2 bases at J; junction bases unmatched: 8. Germline CDR1 is SEHNR and CDR2 is FQNEAQ (reference sequence). For the CDR3, the DNA is TGTGCCAGCAGCCCGCAGGGGGGGGGCAACACTGAAGCTTTCTTT. This translates into CASSPQGGGNTEAFF.

V and J are TRBV6-4 and TRBJ1-1; D is unclear. This CDR3 is 13 amino acids long. Looked up from germline, CDR1 is MRHNA and CDR2 is SNTAGT. The V end was cut by 3 bases, the J end by 0 bases, with 5 bases between. The CDR3 sequence: CASSEMMNTEAFF. DNA of the CDR3: TGTGCCAGCAGTGAAATGATGAACACTGAAGCTTTCTTT.

V and J are TRBV19 and TRBJ1-4, with D possibly TRBD1 on 6 matching bases. Trimming left V 10 bases short and J 6 bases short, with 21 bases between. This CDR3 comprises 15 residues. Germline assignment: CDR1 LNHDA and CDR2 SQIVND (reference sequence). The DNA of the CDR3 is TGTGCCACGAGAACAGGGCTAGGAGTCCATGAAAAACTGTTTTTT. Translated: CATRTGLGVHEKLFF.

The V call is TRBV11-2, the J call TRBJ2-1; 9 nucleotides agree with TRBD2. After removal of 5 bases from V and 7 bases from J, the junction contained 12 bases not matched to a gene. The germline V gene has CDR1 SGHAT and CDR2 FQNNGV. The CDR3 is 16 amino acids. Written as DNA, the CDR3 is TGTGCCAGCAGCCTCGGACCGGGACTAGCAGAGAATGAGCAGTTCTTC. This encodes CASSLGPGLAENEQFF.

This chain links TRBV28 with TRBJ2-7, with 7 bases lining up with TRBD2. After removal of 4 bases from V and 3 bases from J, the junction contained 6 bases not matched to a gene. The CDR3 length is 14 residues. Germline CDR1 is MDHEN and CDR2 is SYDVKM. As DNA, the CDR3 is TGTGCCAGCAGTTCAGCGGGGTTTCGCTACGAGCAGTACTTC. Protein product: CASSSAGFRYEQYF.

Written as DNA, the CDR3 is TGTGCCAGCAGTTACTCTAAAGCGGGGGCCTACGAGCAGTACTTC. Translated: CASSYSKAGAYEQYF. The genes are TRBV6-5 and TRBJ2-7; the match to TRBD2 covers 8 bases. The CDR3 has 15 residues. The V gene end was trimmed by 0 bases and the J gene end by 2 bases; junction bases not matched to a gene: 3. CDR1 and CDR2 from the germline V gene are MNHEY and SVGAGI.

The V call is TRBV12-5, the J call TRBJ1-6; D unresolved. Germline-derived CDR1 and CDR2 are LGHNT and FRNRAP. The CDR3 contains 14 residues. Trimming took off 11 bases at V and 10 bases at J, with 21 bases between the two ends. The DNA for the CDR3 is TGTGCTCGACTGGTCCCCGCCCGAGAATCACCCCTCCACTTT. Translated, it gives CARLVPARESPLHF.

J is TRBJ2-7 and V is TRBV6-1; 8 bases line up with TRBD1. The V gene's germline CDR1 is MNHNS and CDR2 SASEGT. The V segment lost 5 bases and the J segment 4 bases; nucleotides outside the gene matches: 7. This CDR3 has 14 residues. The CDR3 bases are TGTGCCAGCAGTCGGACAGGGACTGGGTACGAGCAGTACTTC. It is translated as CASSRTGTGYEQYF.

V gene TRBV9 combines with J gene TRBJ2-3, with D perhaps TRBD2 (6 bases). CDR3 length: 15 residues. Between the trimmed V and J ends, which lost 1 base and 2 bases, there was a span of 11 bases. In germline, CDR1 is SGDLS, CDR2 YYNGEE. CDR3 loop: CASSVRAGLTDTQYF. The CDR3 region has the DNA TGTGCCAGCAGCGTACGGGCGGGGCTCACAGATACGCAGTATTTT.

The chain carries TRBV2 and TRBJ2-3; D unclear. This CDR3 is built from 15 residues. V lost 2 bases and J 6 bases, leaving 15 bases between the germline ends. Per germline, CDR1 SNHLY and CDR2 FYNNEI. For the CDR3, the DNA is TGTGCCAGCAGTGAATTAGGATCGGAATCGGATACGCAGTATTTT. As protein: CASSELGSESDTQYF.

V is TRBV6-5 and J is TRBJ2-3; 9 nucleotides agree with TRBD2. The CDR3 spans 14 residues. Germline V gives CDR1 MNHEY, CDR2 SVGAGI. The trim removed 4 bases at V and 6 bases at J, leaving 5 bases unmatched. The CDR3 sequence: CASSSGTSSDTQYF. CDR3 sequence (DNA): TGTGCCAGCAGTTCCGGGACTAGCTCCGATACGCAGTATTTT.

The chain joins TRBV28 to TRBJ2-5; D gene unclear. The V end was cut by 3 bases, the J end by 0 bases, with 2 bases between. The CDR3 totals 12 residues. Germline loops: CDR1 MDHEN, CDR2 SYDVKM. The CDR3 region has the DNA TGTGCCAGCAGTTTCCACCAAGAGACCCAGTACTTC. Translated, it gives CASSFHQETQYF.

The gene calls are TRBV4-1 and TRBJ2-7; TRBD1 or TRBD2 may be the D gene (5 bases each). This CDR3 region has 14 residues. Germline lookup yields CDR1 MGHRA and CDR2 YSYEKL. V was cut by 5 bases and J by 2 bases, with 13 bases left in between. In DNA form, the CDR3 reads TGCGCCAGCAGCGAACGGGACGGTACCTACGAGCAGTACTTC. The encoded protein is CASSERDGTYEQYF.

By proportion, this clone is medium-sized. The rearrangement links TRBV27 to TRBJ2-5; TRBD2 matches 11 bases. CDR1 and CDR2 from the germline V gene are MNHEY and SMNVEV (reference sequence). This CDR3 has 16 amino acids. J lost 2 bases, V lost 6 bases, and 8 bases had no gene match. The CDR3 sequence: CASRNSGLAVQETQYF. DNA for the CDR3: TGTGCCAGCAGAAACTCGGGACTAGCGGTACAAGAGACCCAGTACTTC.

The V and J genes are TRBV27 and TRBJ2-7, with 8 bases matching TRBD1. Germline loops: CDR1 MNHEY, CDR2 SMNVEV (reference sequence). This CDR3 region has 13 residues. V lost 6 bases, J lost 0 bases, and 1 base stayed unmatched. The chain's CDR3 is CASSTGGSYEQYF. CDR3 DNA sequence: TGTGCCAGCAGCACAGGGGGCTCCTACGAGCAGTACTTC.

The chain combines TRBV25-1 with TRBJ1-6; no firm D call. V lost 6 bases and J lost 1, with 10 bases in between. The germline V gene has CDR1 MGHDK and CDR2 SYGVNS. The CDR3 is made up of 15 amino acids. The CDR3: CASRVGDSYNSPLHF. The CDR3 region has the DNA TGTGCCAGCAGGGTTGGGGATTCCTATAATTCACCCCTCCACTTT. Combining the CDR3 with reference TRBV25-1 and TRBJ1-6 gives the whole variable domain EADIYQTPRYLVIGTGKKITLECSQTMGHDKMYWYQQDPGMELHLIHYSYGVNSTEKGDLSSESTVSRIRTEHFPLTLESARPSHTSQYLCASRVGDSYNSPLHFGNGTRLTVT.

The chain employs TRBV15 and TRBJ2-7; 12 bases are a match to TRBD2. The V segment lost 1 base and the J segment 3 bases; nucleotides outside the gene matches: 1. Per the germline V gene, CDR1 is LNHNV and CDR2 is YYDKDF (reference sequence). This CDR3 contains 15 residues. The DNA of the CDR3 is TGTGCCACCAGCAGAGGACTAGCGGGGGACTACGAGCAGTACTTC. Encoded protein: CATSRGLAGDYEQYF.

This chain connects TRBV6-5 to TRBJ2-7; possibly TRBD1 for D (5 bases). Trimming cost V 7 bases and J 0 bases, with 16 bases left between them. CDR1 and CDR2 from the germline V gene are MNHEY and SVGAGI. The CDR3 extends over 15 amino acids. Written as DNA, the CDR3 is TGTGCCAGCAACTCCACAGGTCGACACTCCTACGAGCAGTACTTC. The encoded protein is CASNSTGRHSYEQYF.

This chain uses TRBV19 with TRBJ2-1; the D gene is possibly TRBD1 (5 bases). CDR1 and CDR2 (germline): LNHDA, SQIVND (reference sequence). The CDR3 contains 23 residues. V gave up 6 bases and J gave up 3 bases, with 39 bases separating them. The CDR3 is CASSSDRGEHSNKTAYIYNEQFF. The CDR3 DNA follows: TGTGCCAGTAGCTCCGACAGAGGTGAACACTCAAACAAAACAGCATATATCTACAATGAGCAGTTCTTC. The variable domain in full, completed from reference TRBV19 and TRBJ2-1, reads DGGITQSPKYLFRKEGQNVTLSCEQNLNHDAMYWYRQDPGQGLRLIYYSQIVNDFQKGDIAEGYSVSREKKESFPLTVTSAQKNPTAFYLCASSSDRGEHSNKTAYIYNEQFFGPGTRLTVL.

V is TRBV5-4 and J is TRBJ1-2; D not resolved. CDR1 is SGHNT, CDR2 YYREEE, per germline (reference sequence). V lost 3 bases to trimming and J lost 2 bases, with 14 bases between them. CDR3 length equals 15 residues. The CDR3 coding sequence is TGTGCCAGCAGCTGGAAGGCGCGGGCCAACTATGGCTACACCTTC. This sequence encodes CASSWKARANYGYTF.